This is a list of T cell receptor beta chains from one sample in a study of T cells in Graves' hyperthyroidism and ophthalmopathy. TCRdb recomputed calls from the multiplex PCR reads with MiXCR, one row per CDR3 protein. Of a few hundred thousand distinct CDR3 sequences listed, 46% are singletons. Sequenced input: peripheral blood or thyroid tissue (not recorded which). These receptors all come from a woman aged 18-29 years with Graves' hyperthyroidism. Each CDR3 is given with its conserved first and last residue. D genes are given only for firm matches. Part of the rows lack a size; the others show once, few, many or a class for expanded clones.

>TRBD2|TRBJ2-5|TRBV13|many
TGTGCCAGCAGCTTCCTAGCGGGAGAGACCCAGTACTTC
CASSFLAGETQYF
>TRBD1|TRBJ1-5|TRBV11-2|many
TGTGCCAGCAGCTTCGGACAGGGGGGCAATCAGCCCCAGCATTTT
CASSFGQGGNQPQHF
>NA|TRBJ1-2|TRBV27|many
TGTGCCAGCAGCAGAGGACCTAACTATGGCTACACCTTC
CASSRGPNYGYTF
>NA|TRBJ2-3|TRBV6-1|few
TGTGCCAGCAGCAAAGACTCGGGACTCCTCCTCATCGATACGCAGTATTTT
CASSKDSGLLLIDTQYF
>TRBD2|TRBJ2-7|TRBV29-1|NA
TGCAGCGTTGAGACCAGCGGGAGGTCCTACGAGCAGTACTTC
CSVETSGRSYEQYF
>TRBD2|TRBJ2-7|TRBV29-1|NA
TGCAGCGTCGATAGGGCGGGAGTCTACAATGAGCAGTACTTC
CSVDRAGVYNEQYF
>NA|TRBJ1-5|TRBV10-1|many
TGCGCCAGCAGTGAGACCACAGGGCCCCAGCATTTT
CASSETTGPQHF
>NA|TRBJ2-6|TRBV7-9|NA
TGTGCCAGCAGCTTGGTAGGGACAATGCTGGGGGCCAACGTCCTGACTTTC
CASSLVGTMLGANVLTF
>NA|TRBJ2-7|TRBV2|NA
TGTGCTGCGCCTAGCGATCCCTACGAGCAGTACTTC
CAAPSDPYEQYF
>NA|TRBJ1-1|TRBV20-1|many
TGCAGTGCAAACCCGAGGGGGACTATGAACACTGAAGCTTTCTTT
CSANPRGTMNTEAFF
>TRBD1|TRBJ1-5|TRBV29-1|NA
TGCAGCGTTGATGGGGACAGGGGAAATCAGCCCCAGCATTTT
CSVDGDRGNQPQHF
>TRBD1|TRBJ1-2|TRBV12-3/TRBV12-4|NA
TGTGCCAGCAACAGGGTTAACACTGGGACAGGGACTAATGGCTACACCTTC
CASNRVNTGTGTNGYTF